This TCR beta chain was obtained from a study of CXCR3-negative and CXCR3-positive naive CD8 T cells. Regarding the study as a whole: Naive CXCR3-negative and CXCR3-positive cells had similar TRBV-TRBJ usage; memory differed. Both naive subsets showed comparably high diversity, and memory CD8+ cells showed much lower diversity. CXCR3-positive naive cells carried more hydrophobic TRB CDR3s than CXCR3-negative ones.

The V gene's germline CDR1 is SGHTA and CDR2 FQGNSA. This CDR3 has 17 residues. Worth noting for this clonotype: Its antigen remains unidentified.

In preparing the TRB cDNA libraries, 5' RACE with UMI labels was used. Reprocessing the 5' RACE reads, TCRdb reports a single entry for every CDR3 protein and omits DNA. This sample's table reports some 130,000 distinct CDR3 sequences. This TCR was recovered from a human donor in good health. Some clones in this sample may be carry-over from other donors' samples. The chain joins TRBV7-2 to TRBJ2-5; TCRdb indicates TRBD1, and absent DNA this call remains unverified. The sequenced sample was naive CXCR3- CD8+ T cells from blood. The subset denotes: CD45RO-CCR7+CD27+CD95- naive CD8+ T cells lacking CXCR3 (TNR3-). CDR3 protein: CASSLPPRDRPQETQYF.